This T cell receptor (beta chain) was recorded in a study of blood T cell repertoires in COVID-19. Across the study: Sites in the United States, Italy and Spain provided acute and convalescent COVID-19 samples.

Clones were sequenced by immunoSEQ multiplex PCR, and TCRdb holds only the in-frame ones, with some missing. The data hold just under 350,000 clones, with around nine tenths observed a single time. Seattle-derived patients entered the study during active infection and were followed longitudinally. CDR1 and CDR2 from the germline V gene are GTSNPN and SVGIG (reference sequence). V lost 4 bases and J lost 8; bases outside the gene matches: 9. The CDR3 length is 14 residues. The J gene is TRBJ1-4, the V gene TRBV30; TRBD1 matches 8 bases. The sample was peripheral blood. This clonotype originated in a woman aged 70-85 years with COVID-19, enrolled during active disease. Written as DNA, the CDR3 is TGTGCCTGGAAGGACAGGGCCCGAGGGGAAAAACTGTTTTTT. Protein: CAWKDRARGEKLFF.